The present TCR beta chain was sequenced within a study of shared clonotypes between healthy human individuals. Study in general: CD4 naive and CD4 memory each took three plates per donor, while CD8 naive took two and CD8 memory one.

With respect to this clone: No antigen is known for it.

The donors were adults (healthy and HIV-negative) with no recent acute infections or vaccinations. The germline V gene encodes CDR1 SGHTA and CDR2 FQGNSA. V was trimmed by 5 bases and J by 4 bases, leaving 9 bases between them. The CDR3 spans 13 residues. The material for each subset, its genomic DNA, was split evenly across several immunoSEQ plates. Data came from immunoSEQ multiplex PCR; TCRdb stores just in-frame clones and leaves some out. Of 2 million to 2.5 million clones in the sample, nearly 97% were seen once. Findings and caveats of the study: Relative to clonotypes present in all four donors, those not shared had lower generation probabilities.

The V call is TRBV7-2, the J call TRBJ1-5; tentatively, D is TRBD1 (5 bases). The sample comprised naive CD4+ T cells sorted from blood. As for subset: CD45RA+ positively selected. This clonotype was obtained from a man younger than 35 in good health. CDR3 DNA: TGTGCCAGCAGCAAGACAGTTAATCAGCCCCAGCATTTT. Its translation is CASSKTVNQPQHF.